The text below deals with one T cell receptor (beta chain). Data came from immunoSEQ multiplex PCR; TCRdb stores just in-frame clones and leaves some out. In the table there are roughly 60,000 clones, roughly 90% of which are singletons. These data come from a study of T cell changes during pregnancy in multiple sclerosis. This sequence was found in a female donor with multiple sclerosis, enrolled in a pregnancy study. The input for sequencing was peripheral blood, taken before pregnancy.

CDR3 amino acids: CASGQGARGYTF. CDR3 nucleotide sequence: TGTGCCAGCGGACAGGGGGCCCGAGGCTACACCTTC. V is TRBV27 and J is TRBJ1-2; TRBD1 agrees at 11 bases. In germline, CDR1 is MNHEY, CDR2 SMNVEV (reference sequence). Trimming at V came to 8 bases and at J to 8 bases, leaving 4 bases not matched to a gene. This CDR3 comprises 12 residues.